This T cell receptor (beta chain) came from a study of blood T cell repertoires in COVID-19 (dated by TCRdb to about 2020). Looking at the study overall: Samples from collaborators originated in the United States, Italy and Spain and spanned both the acute and convalescent phases of COVID-19. Where available, HLA class I and class II types were obtained from metadata supplied by the sample provider rather than from assay-based typing. The repertoires were released in a freely available public database meant as a resource for research on the immune response to SARS-CoV-2. Sample metadata almost always included a de-identified subject ID, COVID-19 status, age in years and sex. Subjects who had been exposed to COVID-19, were actively infected with it, or had recovered from it provided the deeply sampled blood TCRbeta repertoires that made up the dataset. The material from the prospective study consisted of cDNA or gDNA derived from T cells, B-cell-depleted T cells, or PBMCs. Samples came from the ongoing ImmuneRACE study (first 160 participants) plus 1,254 subjects from 6 global collaborators.

One collaborating source in Seattle enrolled patients during active infection and followed them longitudinally through the course of disease. Each collaborating institution followed its own protocols to collect whole blood in K2EDTA tubes. For TCRbeta analysis, collaborators shipped samples as frozen whole blood, isolated PBMCs, or DNA extracted from either of those sample types. General findings and caveats noted by the study authors: The quantity of clinical and demographic metadata differed by source and by participant and was supplied without curation.

The CDR3 runs 16 residues from the cysteine to the phenylalanine. Only the CDR3 region is kept as DNA, spanning 48 bases read in frame from base 1. The V and J ends are trimmed by 2 bases and 9 bases, leaving 19 bases between them. CDR1 and CDR2 are drawn from the germline V gene (reference sequence): MNHNY, SVGAGI. TCRbeta CDR3 regions were amplified from genomic DNA by means of the immunoSEQ Assay, a bias-controlled multiplex PCR. In the original analysis: The number of nucleated cells in each sample was estimated from the amplification of reference gene primers within the assay. To quantify the absolute abundance of each unique TCRbeta CDR3 rearrangement, sequence reads were collapsed and filtered. Productive Simpson clonality was computed per sample as the square root of Simpson's diversity index over productive rearrangements. TCRdb re-hosts the immuneACCESS table, in-frame sequences only. Its copies lack some clones; in the studies checked, an unresolved V gene accounts for under half of them, and the cause for the rest is not known. The DNA was the basis for D and trimming; V, J and clone size are from that table. Counted in this sample were 150,000 to 200,000 clones; 86% of them appeared once. The ten largest account for roughly 9.7% of the sample.

To note about this clone: What antigen it recognizes has not been identified. Base qualities are not at hand, and no much larger clone is one base apart.

The chain is assembled from TRBV6-6 and TRBJ2-2; possibly the D gene is TRBD2, per 6 matching bases. This receptor was taken from an older woman with COVID-19, enrolled during active disease. Material for sequencing was peripheral blood. The CDR3 amino acid sequence is: CASSYAPGTGDRELFF. The bases are TGTGCCAGCAGTTACGCCCCGGGGACGGGGGACCGGGAGCTGTTTTTT.